The subject of this entry is one T cell receptor beta chain. The target antigen is unknown. CD45RO-negative cells were positively selected for CCR7, leaving out terminally differentiated effector memory CD45RA+ cells. Nashville, Tennessee was home to all donors, each a Caucasian adult. The assay ran at deep level. The table came from immunoSEQ multiplex PCR; TCRdb's copy has only in-frame clones and leaves some out. The sample includes around 2.1 million clones, about 92% of them seen just once. The sample comes from a study of shared clonotypes between healthy human individuals. Findings of the study overall: Richness estimates generally favored naive over memory subsets. Non-shared clonotypes were found to have lower generation probabilities than the clonotypes that were shared by all four of the sorted-subset donors.

The source is a man aged 18 to 30 in good health. Some clones in this sample may be carry-over from other donors' samples. Sequenced sample: naive CD8+ T cells from PBMCs.

The CDR3 DNA sequence: TGCGCCAGCAGCAGAACCCCGGGGGGCAATCAGCCCCAGCATTTT. The encoded protein is CASSRTPGGNQPQHF. V gene TRBV5-1 combines with J gene TRBJ1-5; D perhaps matches TRBD1 (5 bases). Trimming shortened V by 4 bases and J by 2 bases, and 13 bases separated the two germline ends. The V gene's germline CDR1 is SGHRS and CDR2 YFSETQ. This CDR3 is built from 15 residues.